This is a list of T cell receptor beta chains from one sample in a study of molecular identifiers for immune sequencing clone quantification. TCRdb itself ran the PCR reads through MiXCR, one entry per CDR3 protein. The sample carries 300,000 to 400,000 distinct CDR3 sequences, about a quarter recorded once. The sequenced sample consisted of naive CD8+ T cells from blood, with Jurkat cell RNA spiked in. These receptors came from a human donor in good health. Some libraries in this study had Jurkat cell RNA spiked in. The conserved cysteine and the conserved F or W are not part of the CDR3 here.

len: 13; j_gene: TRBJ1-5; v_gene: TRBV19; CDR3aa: ASSVQGGSNQPQH
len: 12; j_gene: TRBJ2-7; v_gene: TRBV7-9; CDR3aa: ASSSPGRSYEQY
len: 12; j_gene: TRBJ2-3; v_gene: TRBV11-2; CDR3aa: ASSGDRVQNTQY
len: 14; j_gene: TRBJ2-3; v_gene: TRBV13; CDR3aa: ASSHPTGESTDTQY
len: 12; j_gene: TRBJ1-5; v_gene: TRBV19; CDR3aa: ASSMGGVNQPQH
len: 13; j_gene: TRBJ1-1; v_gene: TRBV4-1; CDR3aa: ASSQMTGQNTEAF
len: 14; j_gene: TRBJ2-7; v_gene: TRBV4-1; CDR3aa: ASSQALGLEPAEQY
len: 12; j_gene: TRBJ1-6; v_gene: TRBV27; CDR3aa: ASREGQGVVALH
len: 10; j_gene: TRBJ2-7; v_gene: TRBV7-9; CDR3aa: ASTLAAGEQY
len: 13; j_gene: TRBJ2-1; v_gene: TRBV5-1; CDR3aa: ASSLEGVSYNEQF
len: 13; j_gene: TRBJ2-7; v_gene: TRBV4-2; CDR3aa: ASSQEGTRSYEQY
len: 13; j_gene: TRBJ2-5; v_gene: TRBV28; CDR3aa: ASRSFAGGQETQY
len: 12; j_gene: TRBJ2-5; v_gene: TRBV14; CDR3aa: ASSQGQYQETQY
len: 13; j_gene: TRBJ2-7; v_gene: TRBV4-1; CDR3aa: ASSQGRDSPYEQY
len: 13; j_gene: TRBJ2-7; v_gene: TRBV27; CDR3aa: ASSFYKGSTYEQY
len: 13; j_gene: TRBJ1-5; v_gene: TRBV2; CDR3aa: ASSEGAGINQPQH
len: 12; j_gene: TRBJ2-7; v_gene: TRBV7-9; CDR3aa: ASTLTYLEGEQY
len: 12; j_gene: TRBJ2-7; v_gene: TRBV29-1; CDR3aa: SVEVRAKDYEQY
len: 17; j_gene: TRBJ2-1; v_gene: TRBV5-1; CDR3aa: ASSLALVWGNSGRGEQF